The clone carrying this TCR beta chain was picked up many times. This sample is part of a study of T cells after yellow fever vaccination. From the 5' RACE reads, TCRdb called clonotypes with MiXCR, one entry per CDR3 protein. The sample carries 300,000 to 350,000 distinct CDR3 sequences, approximately 4.3% recorded once. The CDR3 length is 13 residues. V shed 6 bases and J 4 bases; nucleotides not matched to a gene: 3. In germline, CDR1 is ENHRY, CDR2 SYGVKD. The sequence derives from a man aged 18-30 years who received the YFV17D yellow fever vaccine. The genes are TRBV10-3 and TRBJ1-1; the match to TRBD1 covers 9 bases. This material consisted of PBMCs, taken 15 days after the yellow fever booster vaccination. DNA of the CDR3: TGTGCCATCAGACAGGGGGCCACCACTGAAGCTTTCTTT. Translated: CAIRQGATTEAFF.